This T cell receptor beta chain was sequenced for a study of cytomegalovirus exposure and HLA in healthy donors (TCRdb year 2017). Some background on the complete study: An earlier analysis of 587 of the donors reported 250 to 300 Gb of sequence data and approximately 110 million unique TCR beta sequences from approximately 180 million T cells. An early release that covered roughly 600 HLA-typed donors contained approximately 300 gigabases of sequencing data and tens of millions of unique TCR sequences. Of the 300 to 450 genotyped donors, about 80% fell in the genetic ancestry cluster associated with self-reported Caucasian donors. The study aimed to test whether cataloging public T cell receptors could reveal signatures of past pathogen exposure. The study profiled the T cell repertoires of about 720 subjects by immunosequencing and related them to cytomegalovirus serostatus. In addition to the first cohort of 666 subjects, a separate validation cohort of around 110 different subjects was used. The study combined high-throughput TCR immunosequencing, statistical association of individual TCRs with disease status, and machine learning to predict cytomegalovirus infection status. A later analysis re-examined previously published TCR beta repertoires from about 670 donors and added high-resolution HLA genotyping to investigate patterns of TCR occurrence. The later analysis used no new phenotypic data to find candidate immune exposures, relying instead on TCR beta sequences and their occurrence across donors. To decide whether each TCR beta V gene segment behaved as functional or pseudogenic, an earlier analysis of 587 of the donors relied on high-throughput TCR beta sequencing. Donor age, sex, ethnicity and CMV serostatus were collected together with the repertoire data. A later genetic analysis used genome-wide SNP genotypes for about 60% of the 666 donors, treating that subset as a discovery cohort. Every repertoire in the discovery cohort had been generated on one and the same sequencing platform. Both class I and class II loci were covered by HLA typing, at four-digit resolution. The number of typed donors differed by locus: roughly 629-640 for A, B, C, DRB1 and DQB1; about 520 for DQA1; some 610 for DPA1; and around 470 for DPB1. A handful of DR-DQ haplotypes were handled as single units for association and clustering because linkage in the cohort was strong. Among 398 genotyped donors of the cohort, an average of approximately 240,000 unique TCR beta nucleotide sequences were sequenced per donor, 15% to 20% of them non-productive. Results and caveats for the whole study, not just this receptor: HLA typing was unavailable for some donors at each locus, so association tests used only the typed subset. Most TCR sequences were seen in very few donors, while some public TCRs were found in many individuals. According to a later analysis, most CMV-associated TCR beta chains appeared to be HLA-restricted, and the HLA associations seemed to be driven largely by CMV exposure. The classifier was reported to diagnose cytomegalovirus status with high specificity and sensitivity in both the original and validation cohorts. Sequencing depth was assumed to be roughly uniform across donors in the presence/absence analyses, though that assumption may not hold. According to a later genetic analysis, donors in an Asian-associated ancestry cluster had fewer N-insertions in productive TCRs than the approximately 670-donor mean. The 87-base-pair reads could not distinguish some IMGT-functional V segments, including TRBV6-2 and TRBV6-3, so those segments were excluded. According to a later analysis, TCR association rates differed among HLA loci, with DRB1 alleles showing the most associated TCRs and HLA-C alleles showing the fewest. According to the authors, the approach could potentially be generalized to other disease states and immunological phenotypes. When HLA alleles, especially DR and DQ, strongly co-occurred, TCR associations were difficult to assign to individual alleles. For the cohort, immune exposure information was limited to CMV serostatus. In a later analysis, HLA-associated TCR beta chains showed more clonal expansion and lower generation probabilities than non-associated chains that were equally common. The cohort was sequenced for TCR beta chains only, and without alpha or paired-chain data the features that could be detected were limited. A cluster of highly shared sequence variants was judged likely to represent a technical artifact of the sequencing pipeline. An association between a missense DCLRE1C variant and V-gene and J-gene trimming of TCR beta chains was found in a later genetic analysis and replicated in an independent cohort. A later analysis associated 15,000 or so TCR beta sequences with specific HLA alleles at a false discovery rate of 0.05. Correlated functional status among segregating V segments might be attributable to linkage disequilibrium, but an unknown experimental factor could not be ruled out. A few of the identified cytomegalovirus-associated TCR beta chains were confirmed in vitro to be specific for cytomegalovirus antigens. A further reported finding was that TCR beta sequences accurately predicted the HLA-A and HLA-B alleles for most subjects in the first cohort. Because counts were too low, roughly 18 rarely observed V segments, including chromosome 9 orphons, were left out of the earlier analysis of a few hundred of the donors. In an earlier analysis of around 600 of the donors, most TCR beta V segments were observed in productive rearrangements about 87% or about 30% of the time, broadly matching IMGT annotations. Several of the top co-occurrence clusters appeared to be linked to parvovirus B19, influenza, CMV and Epstein-Barr virus, according to a later analysis. The study listed approximately 150 TCR beta chains as associated with cytomegalovirus.

Libraries came from the immunoSEQ multiplex PCR assay. For the multiplex PCR, a mixture combining 60 forward primers for TCR Vbeta segments and 13 reverse primers for TCR Jbeta segments was used. The CDR3 region of rearranged TCR beta genes was amplified from genomic DNA with a multiplex PCR assay. The amplified TCR beta libraries were sequenced on the Illumina HiSeq System as 87-base-pair reads. Under the source paper's analysis protocol: A later analysis counted tens of millions of unique TCR beta chains across the 700 or so repertoires, and some 12 million of these chains were shared by at least two donors. A nearest-neighbor algorithm error-corrected the raw reads and collapsed the reads into unique sequences, merging closely related sequences to remove PCR and sequencing errors. CDR3 sequences were aligned to IMGT reference sequences to assign V, D and J gene segments. For a sequence to be retained, a match of at least six nucleotides to both a V gene segment and a J gene segment was required. A rearrangement counted as productive if the CDR3 had no stop codons and remained in frame with V and J, and every other rearrangement counted as non-productive. Following IMGT convention, CDR3 was defined as the stretch from the second conserved V-encoded cysteine to the conserved J-encoded phenylalanine. The earlier analysis of about 500 of the donors excluded sequences that lacked an unambiguous match to a single V gene segment. An earlier analysis of fewer than 650 of the donors classified V segments as functional when productive rearrangements were above 56.7% and as segregating when the standard deviation between donors was above 5%. A statistical classification framework was developed to diagnose cytomegalovirus status using the catalog of TCR beta chain sequences. A later analysis assigned V and J genes by comparing TCR nucleotide sequences with IMGT/GENE-DB human TR gene sequences. Using the TCRdist pipeline, a later analysis assigned CDR3 sequences along with most-parsimonious VDJ recombination scenarios. In a later analysis, each TCR beta chain was defined by its CDR3 amino acid sequence together with its V-gene family, and reads without a unique V-gene family were excluded. In a later analysis, approximately 640 highly shared, low-generation-probability nucleotide sequences were removed to address suspected cross-contamination and a sequencing artifact. In a later analysis, a clonal expansion index was calculated for each public chain from normalized within-repertoire ranks of inferred template counts. A later analysis computed generation probabilities with a VDJ recombination model fitted to out-of-frame rearrangements, and checked the results against IGoR. A later analysis scored TCR-TCR, TCR-HLA and TCR-CMV co-occurrence with hypergeometric tests, applying a repertoire-size bias correction to TCR pairs. False discovery rates were estimated in a later analysis by permuting HLA or CMV assignments 20 times. A later analysis grouped co-occurring TCRs with DBSCAN, adding TCRdist sequence similarity when clustering within HLA-allele-positive subsets. Repertoires with fewer than 30,000 or more than 120,000 public chains were left out of co-occurrence clustering, as were a handful of repertoires with anomalous nucleotide sharing. As stored in TCRdb, this immuneACCESS dataset retains in-frame rearrangements with V and J assigned. A fraction of the clones does not appear; measured against another copy, unresolved V genes explain less than half of the discrepancy, and the remainder lacks a known reason. From that table come the V and J calls and clone size; the DNA was used to work out D and trimming. Counted in this sample were approximately 160,000 clones; 65% to 80% of them appeared once. The biggest ten clones account for around 2.5% of the sample.

The CDR3 spans 18 residues, from the cysteine through the phenylalanine. Left in the record is the CDR3 DNA by itself, 54 bases read in frame from the first base. The CDR1 and CDR2 encoded by the germline V gene are WSHSY and SAAADI. Trimmed from V: 0 bases; trimmed from J: 0 bases; junction bases lacking a gene match: 10. The cohort was made up of 666 healthy bone marrow donors. At the time of sampling, all cohort members were nominally healthy, though unrecorded immune exposures were likely present. The donor tested CMV seropositive, placing the donor among the 250 to 350 seropositive members of the cohort. A peripheral blood sample was provided by each donor, and peripheral blood mononuclear cells were used for TCR beta sequencing. Genomic DNA extraction from the blood cell samples was performed with the Qiagen DNeasy Blood Extraction Kit. To note about this clone: The antigen it binds to is not known. No much larger clonotype is one base removed from it; base qualities were not supplied.

This TCR was recovered from a woman aged 40-49 years in good health and CMV-seropositive. Input material: PBMCs. The sequence joins TRBV10-2 to TRBJ1-1, with 7 junctional bases fitting TRBD1. The encoded CDR3 is CASSESLEQGYMNTEAFF. The nucleotide sequence is TGCGCCAGCAGTGAGTCGTTAGAACAGGGGTACATGAACACTGAAGCTTTCTTT.